The T cell receptor (beta chain) described here comes from a study of T cells after yellow fever vaccination. V dropped 1 base and J dropped 4 bases, with 8 bases sitting between them. The V gene's germline CDR1 is SGHAT and CDR2 FQNNGV. The CDR3 has 15 amino acids. Study-wide results and limits: Abundant bulk-population clonotypes could contaminate the FACS-sorted repertoires.

The authors made TCR cDNA by 5'RACE template switching, adding a universal primer site and UMIs. TCRdb reanalysed the 5' RACE reads using MiXCR and keeps one entry per CDR3 protein. In the table there are roughly 85,000 distinct CDR3 sequences, about 14% of which are singletons. This clonotype was counted between two and nine times. The sample consisted of CD8+ T cells not binding an NS4B(214-222) dextramer, sorted from PBMCs, taken about 21 days after the first yellow fever vaccination. The sequence derives from a young man who received the YFV17D yellow fever vaccine. The genes are TRBV11-2 and TRBJ2-6; no firm D call. Written as DNA, the CDR3 is TGTGCCAGCAGCTTAGCAGGCGGCGGGGCCAACGTCCTGACTTTC. The encoded protein is CASSLAGGGANVLTF.